This T cell receptor beta chain was profiled in a study of T cells in Graves' hyperthyroidism and ophthalmopathy. Ten or more counts support this clonotype. Its specificity is unknown. The CDR3 extends over 14 amino acids. Germline CDR1 reads SNHLY; CDR2 reads FYNNEI. V was shortened by 0 bases and J by 7 bases, with 12 bases between the two germline ends. The source material, RNA transcripts, was used to amplify TCR beta CDR3 regions. Carried out on the TCR CDR3, a first-round RT-PCR used the HTBI primer set. Using its own MiXCR run on the multiplex PCR reads, TCRdb lists one record per CDR3 protein. The data contain 270,000 or so distinct CDR3 sequences, 13% to 15% of them singletons. Study-wide findings and caveats: Among thyroid clonotypes expanded above 0.001, most also appeared in blood.

Sequencing used blood. The rearrangement joins TRBV2 to TRBJ1-2; the D is unclear. The TCR comes from a woman aged 45-59 years with Graves' hyperthyroidism that later progressed to Graves' ophthalmopathy. Written as DNA, the CDR3 is TGTGCCAGCAGTGAAGCGCGGCAGGCCTCTGGCTACACCTTC. Its protein product is CASSEARQASGYTF.